This T cell receptor beta chain was obtained from a study of blood T cells in healthy people across ages. Germline V lookup: CDR1 SEHNR, CDR2 FQNEAQ (reference sequence). CDR3 size: 20 residues. V was clipped by 5 bases and J by 0 bases; unmatched bases: 18. Alongside a J-beta primer mix, a sample-barcoded 5' primer served in a second PCR lasting about 7 to 11 cycles. TCRdb reanalysed the 5' RACE reads using MiXCR and keeps one entry per CDR3 protein. In the table there are 600,000 to 1,000,000 distinct CDR3 sequences, approximately 25% of which are singletons. This sample was also put to use in a study of T cells of mothers and their children.

The clonotype comes from a boy between 10 and 17 years old in good health. What was sequenced was blood. The chain combines TRBV7-9 with TRBJ2-3; 9 bases agree with TRBD2. The CDR3 nucleotides read TGTGCCAGCAGCCCAGCGGTCTCTGGGACTAGCCACCCGAGCACAGATACGCAGTATTTT. Its protein product is CASSPAVSGTSHPSTDTQYF.